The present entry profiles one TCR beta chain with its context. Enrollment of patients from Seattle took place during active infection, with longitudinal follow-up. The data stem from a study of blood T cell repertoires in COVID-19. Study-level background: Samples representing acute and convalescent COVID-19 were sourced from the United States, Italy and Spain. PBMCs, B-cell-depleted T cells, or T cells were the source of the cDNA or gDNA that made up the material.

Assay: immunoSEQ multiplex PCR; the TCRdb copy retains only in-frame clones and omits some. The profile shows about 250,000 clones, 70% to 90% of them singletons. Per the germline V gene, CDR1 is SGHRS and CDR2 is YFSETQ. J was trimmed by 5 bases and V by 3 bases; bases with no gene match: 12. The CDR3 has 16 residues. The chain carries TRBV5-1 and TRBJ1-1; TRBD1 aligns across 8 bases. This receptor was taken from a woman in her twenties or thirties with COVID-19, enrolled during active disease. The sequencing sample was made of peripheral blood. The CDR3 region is CASSSTGGASGTEAFF. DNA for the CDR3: TGCGCCAGCAGCTCAACAGGGGGTGCATCTGGAACTGAAGCTTTCTTT.